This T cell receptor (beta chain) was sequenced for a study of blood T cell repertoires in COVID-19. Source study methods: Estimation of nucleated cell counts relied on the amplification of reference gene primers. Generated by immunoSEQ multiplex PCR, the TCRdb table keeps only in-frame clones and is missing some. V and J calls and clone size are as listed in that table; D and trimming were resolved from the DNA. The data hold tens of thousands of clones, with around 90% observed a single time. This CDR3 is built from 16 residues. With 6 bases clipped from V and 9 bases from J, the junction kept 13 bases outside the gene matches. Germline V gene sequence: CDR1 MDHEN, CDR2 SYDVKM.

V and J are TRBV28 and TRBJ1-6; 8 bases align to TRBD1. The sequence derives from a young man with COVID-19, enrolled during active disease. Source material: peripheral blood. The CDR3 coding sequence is TGTGCCAGCAGCCCTGCCGGGACAGGTTACCGTTCACCCCTCCACTTT. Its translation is CASSPAGTGYRSPLHF. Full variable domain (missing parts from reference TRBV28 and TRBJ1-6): DVKVTQSSRYLVKRTGEKVFLECVQDMDHENMFWYRQDPGLGLRLIYFSYDVKMKEKGDIPEGYSVSREKKERFSLILESASTNQTSMYLCASSPAGTGYRSPLHFGNGTRLTVT.